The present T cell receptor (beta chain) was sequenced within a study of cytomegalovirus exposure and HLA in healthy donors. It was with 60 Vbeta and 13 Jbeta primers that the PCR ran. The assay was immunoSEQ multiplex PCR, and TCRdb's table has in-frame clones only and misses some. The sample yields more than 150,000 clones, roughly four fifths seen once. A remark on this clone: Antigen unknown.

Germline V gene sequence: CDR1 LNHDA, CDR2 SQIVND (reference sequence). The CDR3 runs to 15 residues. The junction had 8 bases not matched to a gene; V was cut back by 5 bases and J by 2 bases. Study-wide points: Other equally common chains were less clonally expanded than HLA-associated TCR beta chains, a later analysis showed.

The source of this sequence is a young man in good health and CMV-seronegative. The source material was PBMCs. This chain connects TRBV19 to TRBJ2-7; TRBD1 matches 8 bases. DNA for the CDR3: TGTGCCAGTAGTTTTACCGGGACAGGCCCCTACGAGCAGTACTTC. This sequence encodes CASSFTGTGPYEQYF.